This is a list of T cell receptor beta chains from one sample in a study of blood T cell repertoires in COVID-19. Measured with immunoSEQ multiplex PCR; TCRdb has only the in-frame clones, and not every one. The table has fewer than 200,000 clones, 70% to 90% seen once. The sample consisted of peripheral blood. These receptors originate from a man aged 40-49 years who had recovered from COVID-19. Both conserved end residues are part of each CDR3. The D gene is left open where the match is weak. The size of a clone is reported for some rows only, either as once, few or many, or as a class for expanded clones.

d_gene,v_gene,j_gene,abundance,CDR3nt,CDR3aa
TRBD1,TRBV9,TRBJ2-2,NA,TGTGCCAGCAGCGCCCAGACAGGGGGCGCTCCCGGGGAGCTGTTTTTT,CASSAQTGGAPGELFF
TRBD1,TRBV7-2,TRBJ2-5,NA,TGTGCCAGCAGCATCACCCCGGGGACAGGGTACCAAGAGACCCAGTACTTC,CASSITPGTGYQETQYF
TRBD1,TRBV3-1/TRBV3-2,TRBJ1-4,NA,TGTGCCAGCGTGGGACAGGGGTATAATGAAAAACTGTTTTTT,CASVGQGYNEKLFF
TRBD1,TRBV11-3,TRBJ1-1,NA,TGTGCCAGCAGCTTTACAGGGGTGAACACTGAAGCTTTCTTT,CASSFTGVNTEAFF
NA,TRBV7-2,TRBJ2-7,NA,TGTGCCAGCAGCCCCCGCTGGGGCGGCTTGGAGCAGTACTTC,CASSPRWGGLEQYF
TRBD1,TRBV19,TRBJ2-7,NA,TGTGCCACCAAAGCCGGGACAGGGTACGAGCAGTACTTC,CATKAGTGYEQYF
TRBD2,TRBV6-5,TRBJ2-3,NA,TGTGCCAGCGTAAGGACTAGCGGGAGCGCAGATACGCAGTATTTT,CASVRTSGSADTQYF
NA,TRBV6-5,TRBJ2-4,once,TGTGCCAGCAGTTACTCGTCCTTGGAGCAAAACATTCAGTACTTC,CASSYSSLEQNIQYF
NA,TRBV28,TRBJ2-5,NA,TGTGCCAGCAGTCCCGGGACAAAAAGGCAGACCCAGTACTTC,CASSPGTKRQTQYF
NA,TRBV10-3,TRBJ1-1,once,TGTGCCATCAGTGAAATGGGGACTCGGGTAACGAACACTGAAGCTTTCTTT,CAISEMGTRVTNTEAFF
NA,TRBV5-4,TRBJ2-1,NA,TGTGCCAGCAGCCATAGCGGCCAGAGCTCCTACAATGAGCAGTTCTTC,CASSHSGQSSYNEQFF
NA,TRBV2,TRBJ1-3,NA,TGTGCCAGCAGCGGTTCTGGAAACACCATATATTTT,CASSGSGNTIYF
TRBD2,TRBV27,TRBJ2-7,NA,TGTGCCAGCTCCCTTTCTGGACTAGCGGTTTTGTACTTC,CASSLSGLAVLYF
NA,TRBV30,TRBJ2-1,NA,TGTGCCTGCAGGGACTTTTACAATGAGCAGTTCTTC,CACRDFYNEQFF
NA,TRBV24-1,TRBJ1-2,NA,TGTGCCACCAGTGATTCCGAGGAGGATGGCTACACCTTC,CATSDSEEDGYTF
NA,TRBV7-9,TRBJ2-1,NA,TGTGCCAGCAGCTTACCCAGTGAGCAGTTCTTC,CASSLPSEQFF
TRBD2,TRBV19,TRBJ2-1,NA,TGTGCCAGTAGTGGACTAGCGGGGAGCAGTGAAGAGCAGTTCTTC,CASSGLAGSSEEQFF
NA,TRBV4-2,TRBJ2-3,NA,TGTGCCAGCAGCCAGGGGGGAAGAGATACGCAGTATTTT,CASSQGGRDTQYF
NA,TRBV27,TRBJ2-7,NA,TGTGCCAGCAGTTTAAAAGGGGCCTCTTACGAGCAGTACTTC,CASSLKGASYEQYF
TRBD1,TRBV29-1,TRBJ1-2,NA,TGCAGCGTCCCCGGGACAGGGCTTGGCTACACCTTC,CSVPGTGLGYTF
NA,TRBV3-1/TRBV3-2,TRBJ2-5,NA,TGTGCCAGCAGCCGCCTACAAGAGACCCAGTACTTC,CASSRLQETQYF
TRBD1,TRBV5-6,TRBJ2-7,NA,TGTGCCAGCAGCTATGGGACAGGGCGATACGAGCAGTACTTC,CASSYGTGRYEQYF
NA,TRBV27,TRBJ1-4,NA,TGTGCCAGCAGTTCCCTGGGGGGGTCTAATGAAAAACTGTTTTTT,CASSSLGGSNEKLFF
TRBD1,TRBV29-1,TRBJ2-5,NA,TGCAGCGTTGATTACAGGGGGCAAGAGACCCAGTACTTC,CSVDYRGQETQYF
TRBD1,TRBV10-1,TRBJ2-6,NA,TGCGCCAGCAGCCTTAACAGGGGGCTCACTGGGGCCAACGTCCTGACTTTC,CASSLNRGLTGANVLTF
NA,TRBV6-2/TRBV6-3,TRBJ2-3,NA,TGTGCCAGCAGTTACATACTAGCCACAGATACGCAGTATTTT,CASSYILATDTQYF
TRBD2,TRBV6-5,TRBJ2-5,NA,TGTGCCAGCAGGTGGGGGGGACAAGAGACCCAGTACTTC,CASRWGGQETQYF
NA,TRBV24-1,TRBJ2-7,NA,TGTGCCACCAGTGACTCCGGTCCCTCCTACGAGCAGTACTTC,CATSDSGPSYEQYF
NA,TRBV2,TRBJ2-7,NA,TGTGCCAGCAGTGGACTGGTAAGCGAGCAGTACTTC,CASSGLVSEQYF
TRBD2,TRBV2,TRBJ2-5,once,TGTGCCACCGGCGGGGGGAGGGTCGAGACCCAGTACTTC,CATGGGRVETQYF
TRBD1,TRBV6-5,TRBJ2-1,NA,TGTGCCAGCAGTTCTTCAGGGGGCGACTACAATGAGCAGTTCTTC,CASSSSGGDYNEQFF
TRBD1,TRBV6-5,TRBJ1-3,NA,TGTGCCAGCAACCCGGGACAGTTACAAAACACCATATATTTT,CASNPGQLQNTIYF
NA,TRBV10-3,TRBJ1-3,NA,TGTGCCACGCAGGAGACAGGCAACTCTGGAAACACCATATATTTT,CATQETGNSGNTIYF
NA,TRBV24-1,TRBJ1-3,NA,TGTGCCACCACAAGGAGAGTCTCTGGAAACACCATATATTTT,CATTRRVSGNTIYF
NA,TRBV4-3,TRBJ2-7,once,TGCGCCAGCAGCCAAGATCTAACAGGCCTCTCCTACGAGCAGTACTTC,CASSQDLTGLSYEQYF
NA,TRBV7-6,TRBJ2-6,NA,TGTGCCAGCAGCTTAGTGGCTAGCTCTGGGGCCAACGTCCTGACTTTC,CASSLVASSGANVLTF
TRBD1,TRBV19,TRBJ2-7,NA,TGTGCCAGTAGTATCGGGACAGGGTCCTACGAGCAGTACTTC,CASSIGTGSYEQYF
NA,TRBV9,TRBJ1-2,NA,TGTGCCAGCAGCGTAGGGGGGACTGGGATGAATGGCTACACCTTC,CASSVGGTGMNGYTF
TRBD2,TRBV6-2/TRBV6-3,TRBJ2-5,NA,TGTGCCAGCAGTCACTCGGGGGGGGTGAACCCGGAGACCCAGTACTTC,CASSHSGGVNPETQYF
TRBD2,TRBV7-2,TRBJ2-7,NA,TGTGCCAGCAGCACTCCGGGACTAGCCTACGAGCAGTACTTC,CASSTPGLAYEQYF
NA,TRBV18,TRBJ2-6,NA,TGTGCCAGCTCACCTAGACCGGGAGTAACTGGGGCCAACGTCCTGACTTTC,CASSPRPGVTGANVLTF
NA,TRBV6-2/TRBV6-3,TRBJ1-2,many,TGTGCCAGCAGTACAGGGAACTATGGCTACACCTTC,CASSTGNYGYTF
NA,TRBV11-2,TRBJ2-1,NA,TGTGCCAGCAGCTTTATCGGGGGTAATCGGGGGTTCTTC,CASSFIGGNRGFF
NA,TRBV5-6,TRBJ1-2,NA,TGTGCCAGCAGCTATTGGGCGGACAGTAGCTTCTATGGCTACACCTTC,CASSYWADSSFYGYTF
NA,TRBV7-6,TRBJ1-6,NA,TGTGCCAGCAGCCTCGACAGGCCACACACCGGCTCACCCCTCCACTTT,CASSLDRPHTGSPLHF
NA,TRBV21-1,TRBJ1-6,NA,TGTGCCAGCAGCAACCGACAGGGGTATAATTCACCCCTCCACTTT,CASSNRQGYNSPLHF
NA,TRBV5-1,TRBJ2-2,NA,TGCGCCAGCAGTGCAGGGTTATCGGTGTTCATCGGGGAGCTGTTTTTT,CASSAGLSVFIGELFF
NA,TRBV9,TRBJ1-3,few,TGTGCCAGCAGCGTAGATGCGTCTGGAAACACCATATATTTT,CASSVDASGNTIYF